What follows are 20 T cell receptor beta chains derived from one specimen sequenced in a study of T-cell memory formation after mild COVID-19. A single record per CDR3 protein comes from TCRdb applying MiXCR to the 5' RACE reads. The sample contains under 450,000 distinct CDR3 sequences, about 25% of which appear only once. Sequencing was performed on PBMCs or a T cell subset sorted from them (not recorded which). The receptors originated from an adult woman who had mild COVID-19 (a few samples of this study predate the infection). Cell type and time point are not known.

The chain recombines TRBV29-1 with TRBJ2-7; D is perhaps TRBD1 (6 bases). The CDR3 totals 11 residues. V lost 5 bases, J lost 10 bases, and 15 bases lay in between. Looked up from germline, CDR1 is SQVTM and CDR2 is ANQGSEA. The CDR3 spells CSVRDNGIQYF. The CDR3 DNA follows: TGCAGCGTTCGGGACAACGGAATCCAGTACTTC.

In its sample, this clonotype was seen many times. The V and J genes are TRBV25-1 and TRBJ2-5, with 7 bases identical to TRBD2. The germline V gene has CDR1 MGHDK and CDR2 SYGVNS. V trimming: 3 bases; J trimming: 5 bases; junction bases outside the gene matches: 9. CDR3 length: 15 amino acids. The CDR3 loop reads CASSDTNPGGETQYF. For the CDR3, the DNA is TGTGCCAGCAGTGACACAAACCCCGGGGGGGAGACCCAGTACTTC.

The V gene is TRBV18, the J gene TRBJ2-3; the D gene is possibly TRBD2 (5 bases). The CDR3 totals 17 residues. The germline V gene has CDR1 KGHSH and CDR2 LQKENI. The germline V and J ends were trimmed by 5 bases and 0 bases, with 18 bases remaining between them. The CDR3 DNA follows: TGTGCCAGCTCATCCCTTGCTAGCTCCTCTAGCACAGATACGCAGTATTTT. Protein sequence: CASSSLASSSSTDTQYF.

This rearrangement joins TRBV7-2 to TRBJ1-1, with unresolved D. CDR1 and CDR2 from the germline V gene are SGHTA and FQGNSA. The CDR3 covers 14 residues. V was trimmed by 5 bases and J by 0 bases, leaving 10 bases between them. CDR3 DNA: TGTGCCAGCAGCACCCGGAACATGAACACTGAAGCTTTCTTT. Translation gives CASSTRNMNTEAFF. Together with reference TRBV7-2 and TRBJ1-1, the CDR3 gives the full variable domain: GAGVSQSPSNKVTEKGKDVELRCDPISGHTALYWYRQSLGQGLEFLIYFQGNSAPDKSGLPSDRFSAERTGGSVSTLTIQRTQQEDSAVYLCASSTRNMNTEAFFGQGTRLTVV.

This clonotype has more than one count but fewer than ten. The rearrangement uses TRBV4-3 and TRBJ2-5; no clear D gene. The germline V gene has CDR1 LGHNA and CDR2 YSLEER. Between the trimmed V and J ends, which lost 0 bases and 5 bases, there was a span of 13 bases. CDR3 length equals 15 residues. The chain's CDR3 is CASSQDPLVSETQYF. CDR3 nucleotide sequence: TGCGCCAGCAGCCAAGACCCCCTGGTCTCTGAGACCCAGTACTTC.

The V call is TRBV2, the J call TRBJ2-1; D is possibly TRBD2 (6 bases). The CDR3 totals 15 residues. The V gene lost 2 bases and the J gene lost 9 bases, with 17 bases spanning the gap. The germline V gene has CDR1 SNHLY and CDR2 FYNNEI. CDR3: CASSELRIQGGEQFF. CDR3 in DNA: TGTGCCAGCAGTGAATTAAGGATTCAGGGAGGTGAGCAGTTCTTC.

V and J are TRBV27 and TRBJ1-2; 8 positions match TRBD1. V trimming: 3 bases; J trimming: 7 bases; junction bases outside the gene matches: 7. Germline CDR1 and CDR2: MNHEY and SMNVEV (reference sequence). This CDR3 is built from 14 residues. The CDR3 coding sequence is TGTGCCAGCAGTTTTACAGGGGGAGTATCTGGCTACACCTTC. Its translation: CASSFTGGVSGYTF.

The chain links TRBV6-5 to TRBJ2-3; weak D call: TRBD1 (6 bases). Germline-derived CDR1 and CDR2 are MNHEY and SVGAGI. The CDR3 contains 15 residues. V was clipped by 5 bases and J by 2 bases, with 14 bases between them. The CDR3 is CASSQQGPHTDTQYF. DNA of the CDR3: TGTGCCAGCAGTCAGCAGGGGCCCCACACAGATACGCAGTATTTT.

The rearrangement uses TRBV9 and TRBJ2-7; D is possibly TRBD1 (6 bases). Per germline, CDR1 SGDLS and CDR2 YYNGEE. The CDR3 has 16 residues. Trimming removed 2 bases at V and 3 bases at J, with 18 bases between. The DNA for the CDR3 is TGTGCCAGCAGCGTCGGCGCGGACAGATGGTACTACGAGCAGTACTTC. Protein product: CASSVGADRWYYEQYF.

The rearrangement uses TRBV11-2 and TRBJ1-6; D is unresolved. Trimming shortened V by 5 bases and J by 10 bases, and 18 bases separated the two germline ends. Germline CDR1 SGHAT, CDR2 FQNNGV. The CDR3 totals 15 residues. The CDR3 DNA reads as TGTGCCAGCAGCCCCTCGTTGGGTAGCGGATCACCCCTCCACTTT. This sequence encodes CASSPSLGSGSPLHF.

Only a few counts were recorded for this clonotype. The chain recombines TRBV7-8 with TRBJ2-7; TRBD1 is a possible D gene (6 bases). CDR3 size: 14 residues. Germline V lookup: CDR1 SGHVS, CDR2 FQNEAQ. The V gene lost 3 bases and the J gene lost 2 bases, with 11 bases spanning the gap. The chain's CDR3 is CASSFLGGTYEQYF. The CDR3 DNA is TGTGCCAGCAGCTTTCTAGGGGGAACCTACGAGCAGTACTTC. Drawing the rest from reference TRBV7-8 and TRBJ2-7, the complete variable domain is GAGVSQSPRYKVAKRGQDVALRCDPISGHVSLFWYQQALGQGPEFLTYFQNEAQLDKSGLPSDRFFAERPEGSVSTLKIQRTQQEDSAVYLCASSFLGGTYEQYFGPGTRLTVT.

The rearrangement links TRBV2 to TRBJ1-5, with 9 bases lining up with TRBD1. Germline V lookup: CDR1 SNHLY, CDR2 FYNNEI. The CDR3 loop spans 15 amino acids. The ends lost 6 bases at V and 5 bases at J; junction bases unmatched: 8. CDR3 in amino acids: CASRTGTGRDQPQHF. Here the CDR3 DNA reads TGTGCCAGCAGAACCGGGACAGGGAGGGATCAGCCCCAGCATTTT.

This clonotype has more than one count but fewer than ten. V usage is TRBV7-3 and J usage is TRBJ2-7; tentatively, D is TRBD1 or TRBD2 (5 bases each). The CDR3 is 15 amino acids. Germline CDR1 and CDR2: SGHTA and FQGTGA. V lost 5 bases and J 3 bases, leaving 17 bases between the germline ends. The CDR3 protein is CASSPGTGTFYEQYF. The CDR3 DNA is TGTGCCAGCAGCCCCGGGACCGGAACGTTCTACGAGCAGTACTTC.

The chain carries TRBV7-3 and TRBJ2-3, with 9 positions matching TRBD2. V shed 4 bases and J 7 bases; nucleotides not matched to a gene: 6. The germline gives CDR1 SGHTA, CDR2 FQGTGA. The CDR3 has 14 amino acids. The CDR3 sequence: CASSSGTSPNTQYF. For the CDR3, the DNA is TGTGCCAGCAGCTCCGGGACTAGCCCTAATACGCAGTATTTT.

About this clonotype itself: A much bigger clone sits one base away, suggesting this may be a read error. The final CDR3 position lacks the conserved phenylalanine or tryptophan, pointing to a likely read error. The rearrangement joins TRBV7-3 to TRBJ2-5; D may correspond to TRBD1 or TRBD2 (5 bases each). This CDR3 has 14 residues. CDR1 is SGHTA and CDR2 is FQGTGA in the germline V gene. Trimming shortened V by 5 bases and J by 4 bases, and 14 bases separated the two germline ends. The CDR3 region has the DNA TGTGCCAGCAGCCGGGGCCTAGAGGGAGAGACCCAGTACTAC. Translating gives CASSRGLEGETQYY.

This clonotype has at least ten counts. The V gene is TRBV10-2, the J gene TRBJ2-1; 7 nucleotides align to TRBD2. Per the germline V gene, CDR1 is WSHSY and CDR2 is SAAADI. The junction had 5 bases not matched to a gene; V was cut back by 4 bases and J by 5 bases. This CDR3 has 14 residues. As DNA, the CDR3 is TGCGCCAGCAGTGTGGGCGGGGGAAACAATGAGCAGTTCTTC. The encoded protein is CASSVGGGNNEQFF.

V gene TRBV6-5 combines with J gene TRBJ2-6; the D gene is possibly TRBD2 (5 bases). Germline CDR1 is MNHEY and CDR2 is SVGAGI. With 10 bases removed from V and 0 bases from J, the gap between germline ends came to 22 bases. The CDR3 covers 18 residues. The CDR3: CATTYGGGGRSGANVLTF. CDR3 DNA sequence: TGTGCCACCACATACGGTGGTGGAGGCCGCTCTGGGGCCAACGTCCTGACTTTC.

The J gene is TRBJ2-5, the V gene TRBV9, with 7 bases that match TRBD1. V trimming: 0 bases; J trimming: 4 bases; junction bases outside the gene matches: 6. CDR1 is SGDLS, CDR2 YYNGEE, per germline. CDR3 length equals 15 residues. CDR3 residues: CASSVGTGVLETQYF. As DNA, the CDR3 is TGTGCCAGCAGCGTAGGTACAGGGGTACTAGAGACCCAGTACTTC.

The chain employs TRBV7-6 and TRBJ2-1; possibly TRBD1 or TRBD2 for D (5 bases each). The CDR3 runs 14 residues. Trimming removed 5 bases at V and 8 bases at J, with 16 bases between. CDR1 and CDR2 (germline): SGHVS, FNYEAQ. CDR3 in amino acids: CASSPLEGRDEQFF. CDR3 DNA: TGTGCCAGCAGCCCGCTCGAGGGGCGGGATGAGCAGTTCTTC.

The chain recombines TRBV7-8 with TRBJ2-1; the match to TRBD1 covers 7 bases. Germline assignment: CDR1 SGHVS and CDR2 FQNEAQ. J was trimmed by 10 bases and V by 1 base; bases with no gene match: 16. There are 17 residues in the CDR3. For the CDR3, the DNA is TGTGCCAGCAGCTTAGAGGACGGGACAGTCCCTACGGGCGAGCAGTTCTTC. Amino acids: CASSLEDGTVPTGEQFF.